The sequence of this TCR beta chain was determined in a study of CD8 T cells in ankylosing spondylitis. Study-wide results and caveats: Ankylosing spondylitis blood appeared to carry a characteristic TCR beta motif of 7 or 8 highly homologous variants. Disease-linked clones reportedly showed significant enrichment in matched ankylosing spondylitis synovial fluid. CD8+ cells made up the disease-linked clones, which were relatively rare in peripheral blood.

It was by quantitative 5'-RACE with molecular barcodes that TCR beta libraries were made. Each CDR3 protein is one row after TCRdb ran MiXCR on the 5' RACE reads. The table has over 600,000 distinct CDR3 sequences, roughly 19% seen once. Per germline, CDR1 SGHVT and CDR2 SQSDAQ. The CDR3 runs to 14 residues. V shed 3 bases and J shed 3 bases, with 11 bases lying between them. In regard to this clonotype: Its cognate antigen is unknown.

The source is a male donor with ankylosing spondylitis. The sequenced sample consisted of blood, either unsorted or a sorted T cell fraction (not recorded which). This chain connects TRBV7-4 to TRBJ1-2, with D tentatively TRBD1 (6 bases). CDR3 in amino acids: CASSFDRSYYGYTF. CDR3 sequence (DNA): TGTGCCAGCAGCTTCGACAGGTCCTACTATGGCTACACCTTC.